Sequencing of this TCR beta chain was carried out in a study of shared clonotypes between healthy human individuals. The CDR3 consists of 11 residues. The ends were cut back, 6 bases at V and 5 bases at J, with 7 bases in the middle. Germline CDR1 reads MNHEY; CDR2 reads SMNVEV (reference sequence). Profiling relied on immunoSEQ multiplex PCR, and the TCRdb table lists in-frame clones only, not all of them. The sample has about 490,000 clones, 70% to 85% seen once. Sequences were obtained from PBMCs. This clonotype was sampled from a woman between 40 and 50 years old in good health. Some clones in this sample may be carry-over from other donors' samples. This sequence joins TRBV27 and TRBJ1-2, with TRBD1 as a possible D gene (5 bases). The DNA for the CDR3 is TGTGCCAGCAGCCCAGGGTATGGCTACACCTTC. Translating gives CASSPGYGYTF.